This T cell receptor (beta chain) was sequenced in a study of T cells in Graves' hyperthyroidism and ophthalmopathy. Regions amplified from RNA transcripts were the TCR beta CDR3 regions. When the TCR CDR3 underwent first-round RT-PCR, the HTBI primer set was used. TCRdb analysed the multiplex PCR reads with MiXCR anew, one entry per CDR3 protein. Of fewer than 400,000 distinct CDR3 sequences detected, approximately 25% appear once; the ten largest clones hold 70% to 75%. The germline V gene encodes CDR1 MNHEY and CDR2 SVGEGT. With 2 bases removed from V and 11 bases from J, the gap between germline ends came to 10 bases. This CDR3 region has 12 residues.

The clonotype originates from a man aged 45-60 years with Graves' hyperthyroidism. The sample comprised blood. The V call is TRBV6-2 or TRBV6-3, the J call TRBJ1-5, with D maybe TRBD1 (6 bases). CDR3 amino acids: CASSYADSAQHF. The CDR3 coding sequence is TGTGCCAGCAGTTACGCGGACAGTGCCCAGCATTTT.